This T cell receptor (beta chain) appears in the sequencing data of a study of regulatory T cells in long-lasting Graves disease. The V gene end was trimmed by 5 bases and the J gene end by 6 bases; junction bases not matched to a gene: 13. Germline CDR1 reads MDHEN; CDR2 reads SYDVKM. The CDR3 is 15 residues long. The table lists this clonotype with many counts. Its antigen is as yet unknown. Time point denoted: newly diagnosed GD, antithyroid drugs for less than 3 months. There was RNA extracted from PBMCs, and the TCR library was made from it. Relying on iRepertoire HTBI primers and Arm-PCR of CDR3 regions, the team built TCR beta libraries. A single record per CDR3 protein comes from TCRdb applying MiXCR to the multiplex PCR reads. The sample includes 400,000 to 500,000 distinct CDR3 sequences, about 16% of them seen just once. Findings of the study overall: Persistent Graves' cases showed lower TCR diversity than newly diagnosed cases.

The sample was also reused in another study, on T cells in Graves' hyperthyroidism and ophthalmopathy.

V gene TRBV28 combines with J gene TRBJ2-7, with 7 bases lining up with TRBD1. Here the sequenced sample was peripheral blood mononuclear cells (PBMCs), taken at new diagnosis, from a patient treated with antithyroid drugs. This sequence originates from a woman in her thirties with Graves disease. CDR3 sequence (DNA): TGTGCCAGCAGTACCTCTCAGGAAGGGGGCCTCGAGCAGTACTTC. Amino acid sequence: CASSTSQEGGLEQYF.